What follows are 12 T cell receptor beta chains derived from one specimen sequenced in a study of cytomegalovirus exposure and HLA in healthy donors. Primers for the PCR totalled 60 Vbeta and 13 Jbeta. Clones were sequenced by immunoSEQ multiplex PCR, and TCRdb holds only the in-frame ones, with some missing. In the table there are 150,000 or so clones, roughly 73% of which are singletons. Sequences were obtained from PBMCs. The source of these receptors is a man between 18 and 29 years old in good health and CMV-seropositive.

This chain links TRBV18 with TRBJ2-7; 8 positions match TRBD1. CDR3 length: 15 amino acids. V shed 2 bases and J 6 bases; nucleotides not matched to a gene: 9. The germline gives CDR1 KGHSH, CDR2 LQKENI. The CDR3 sequence: CASSPGTGHGGEQYF. DNA of the CDR3: TGTGCCAGCTCACCAGGGACAGGCCATGGGGGCGAGCAGTACTTC.

The chain combines TRBV4-1 with TRBJ2-7, with TRBD1 as a possible D gene (5 bases). This CDR3 contains 14 residues. The V gene's germline CDR1 is MGHRA and CDR2 YSYEKL. The V and J ends lost 0 bases and 4 bases respectively, with 10 bases between them. In nucleotides, the CDR3 is TGCGCCAGCAGCCAAGATGGGGCAGAGTACGAGCAGTACTTC. It codes for CASSQDGAEYEQYF.

This chain uses TRBV5-1 with TRBJ2-7, with 11 bases matching TRBD2. The V gene end was trimmed by 2 bases and the J gene end by 3 bases; junction bases not matched to a gene: 4. This CDR3 is built from 15 residues. From germline, CDR1 is SGHRS and CDR2 YFSETQ. The CDR3 reads CASSFSGTSGYEQYF. Written as DNA, the CDR3 is TGCGCCAGCAGCTTCTCCGGGACTAGCGGCTACGAGCAGTACTTC.

The chain has TRBV7-9 and TRBJ2-5; D is ambiguous. Germline assignment: CDR1 SEHNR and CDR2 FQNEAQ (reference sequence). The CDR3 is 11 residues long. V was pared by 5 bases and J by 11 bases, with 12 bases between. The CDR3 DNA is TGTGCCAGCAGCCCCAGTGAGGAGCAGTACTTC. Translating it yields CASSPSEEQYF.

This chain connects TRBV28 to TRBJ2-7; no definite D call. V was cut by 4 bases and J by 4 bases, with 5 bases left in between. CDR1 and CDR2 (germline): MDHEN, SYDVKM. The CDR3 totals 11 residues. The CDR3 reads CASSYAYEQYF. The CDR3 bases are TGTGCCAGCAGTTACGCGTACGAGCAGTACTTC.

V is TRBV28 and J is TRBJ2-7, with D perhaps TRBD2 (7 bases). Per germline, CDR1 MDHEN and CDR2 SYDVKM. The CDR3 is 15 residues long. The V end was cut by 5 bases, the J end by 6 bases, with 20 bases between. The CDR3 DNA follows: TGTGCCAGCAGTGTAACATCCGGGGGCGGGGGCGAGCAGTACTTC. This gives the protein CASSVTSGGGGEQYF. Combining the CDR3 with reference TRBV28 and TRBJ2-7 gives the whole variable domain DVKVTQSSRYLVKRTGEKVFLECVQDMDHENMFWYRQDPGLGLRLIYFSYDVKMKEKGDIPEGYSVSREKKERFSLILESASTNQTSMYLCASSVTSGGGGEQYFGPGTRLTVT.

The V gene is TRBV6-1, the J gene TRBJ1-2; 10 positions match TRBD1. The CDR3 is made up of 14 amino acids. CDR1 MNHNS and CDR2 SASEGT come from the germline V gene. V lost 6 bases to trimming and J lost 2 bases; unmatched junction nucleotides: 3. In DNA, the CDR3 is TGTGCCAGCAGGCCGGGACAGGGGAACTATGGCTACACCTTC. It yields the protein CASRPGQGNYGYTF.

The chain has TRBV7-2 and TRBJ2-3; possible D gene TRBD2, 6 bases. Per the germline V gene, CDR1 is SGHTA and CDR2 is FQGNSA. V dropped 3 bases and J dropped 0 bases, with 10 bases sitting between them. CDR3 length equals 15 residues. The CDR3 reads CASSFRRASTDTQYF. The CDR3 DNA reads TGTGCCAGCAGCTTTAGGAGGGCTAGCACAGATACGCAGTATTTT.

Points on this clone: The same CDR3 is also encoded by other DNA sequences in this sample. The chain links TRBV28 to TRBJ2-7, with 9 positions matching TRBD2. CDR1 and CDR2 from the germline V gene are MDHEN and SYDVKM. V shed 5 bases, J shed 4 bases, and the junction held 6 bases outside the gene matches. The CDR3 runs 14 residues. CDR3 region: CASSLPGLAYEQYF. CDR3 bases: TGTGCCAGCAGTCTCCCGGGACTAGCATACGAGCAGTACTTC. The whole variable domain, filled in from reference TRBV28 and TRBJ2-7, reads DVKVTQSSRYLVKRTGEKVFLECVQDMDHENMFWYRQDPGLGLRLIYFSYDVKMKEKGDIPEGYSVSREKKERFSLILESASTNQTSMYLCASSLPGLAYEQYFGPGTRLTVT.

This rearrangement joins TRBV25-1 to TRBJ2-2; TRBD1 is a possible D gene (6 bases). The CDR3 totals 17 residues. Trimming left V 4 bases short and J 0 bases short, with 15 bases between. Germline V lookup: CDR1 MGHDK, CDR2 SYGVNS. This CDR3 reads CASSVLGEGANTGELFF. As DNA, the CDR3 is TGTGCCAGCAGTGTGCTGGGTGAGGGGGCGAACACCGGGGAGCTGTTTTTT.

J is TRBJ1-5 and V is TRBV27, with TRBD1 as a possible D gene (5 bases). V lost 8 bases to trimming and J lost 3 bases, with 17 bases between them. Per germline, CDR1 MNHEY and CDR2 SMNVEV (reference sequence). The CDR3 is 15 residues long. CDR3 nucleotide sequence: TGTGCCAGCGCACCCTGGGTAGGGGCCAATCAGCCCCAGCATTTT. Residues: CASAPWVGANQPQHF.

The table lists this clone with a count of one. This sequence joins TRBV18 and TRBJ2-7, with 10 bases that match TRBD2. J gave up 3 bases and V 5 bases, and 4 bases lay outside the gene matches. Germline-derived CDR1 and CDR2 are KGHSH and LQKENI. This CDR3 is 14 amino acids long. The DNA for the CDR3 is TGTGCCAGCTCAAGGACTAGCGGTTTCTACGAGCAGTACTTC. Translating gives CASSRTSGFYEQYF.